The 7 T cell receptor beta chains below come from one sample, sequenced in a study of identical twins. TCRdb fed the 5' RACE reads into MiXCR, producing one record per CDR3 protein. The sample consists of around 550,000 distinct CDR3 sequences, roughly 15% of them appearing once. These data were also reused for a study on yellow fever vaccine responses in identical twins.

What was sequenced was CD4+ T cells sorted from blood. Receptors were obtained from a woman aged 18-30 years in good health.

This clonotype was seen repeatedly, ten times or more. The gene calls are TRBV10-3 and TRBJ1-1; a weak D match, TRBD1 (6 bases). Looked up from germline, CDR1 is ENHRY and CDR2 is SYGVKD. The V gene lost 2 bases and the J gene lost 2 bases, with 9 bases spanning the gap. The CDR3 length is 14 residues. This CDR3 is CAISERTENTEAFF. CDR3 bases: TGTGCCATCAGTGAGCGGACAGAAAACACTGAAGCTTTCTTT.

This sequence joins TRBV29-1 and TRBJ2-1; D unclear. V lost 5 bases, J lost 3 bases, and 5 bases lay in between. Per the germline V gene, CDR1 is SQVTM and CDR2 is ANQGSEA. The CDR3 is 11 residues long. This CDR3 reads CSVWRYNEQFF. The CDR3 nucleotides are TGCAGCGTTTGGCGCTACAATGAGCAGTTCTTC.

This clonotype was counted many times. This chain uses TRBV5-1 with TRBJ2-5; D might be TRBD2 (5 bases). The V gene's germline CDR1 is SGHRS and CDR2 YFSETQ. The CDR3 totals 12 residues. The V end lost 3 bases, the J end lost 4 bases, and 7 bases lay between the germline ends. The CDR3 nucleotides are TGCGCCAGCAGCTCGGAGGTAGAGACCCAGTACTTC. Translation gives CASSSEVETQYF.

The chain combines TRBV15 with TRBJ2-1, with TRBD1 matching 9 bases. The CDR3 totals 17 residues. Germline CDR1 reads LNHNV; CDR2 reads YYDKDF (reference sequence). Trimming cost V 1 base and J 0 bases; bases outside gene matches: 4. CDR3 protein: CATSRGRQGGSYNEQFF. The CDR3 DNA is TGTGCCACCAGCAGAGGTCGACAGGGGGGCTCCTACAATGAGCAGTTCTTC.

In nucleotides, the CDR3 is TGTGCCAGCAGCTTTGGCAGGGTCACCGGGGAGCTGTTTTTT. It is translated as CASSFGRVTGELFF. The V call is TRBV5-6, the J call TRBJ2-2, with D perhaps matching TRBD1 (5 bases). Germline CDR1 and CDR2: SGHDT and YYEEEE. V lost 2 bases to trimming and J lost 4 bases, with 9 bases between them. This CDR3 contains 14 residues.

This clonotype appeared a few times. This chain uses TRBV2 with TRBJ2-7; 11 nucleotides line up with TRBD2. The junction had 13 bases not matched to a gene; V was cut back by 3 bases and J by 6 bases. The germline CDR1 and CDR2 sequences are SNHLY and FYNNEI. The CDR3 spans 17 residues. The CDR3, as DNA: TGTGCCAGCAGTGAGGTTTTAGCGGGAGGGCCATGGACCGAGCAGTACTTC. As protein: CASSEVLAGGPWTEQYF.

The DNA of the CDR3 is TGCAGTGCTAGGAGGAATAGGTGGACTGAAGCTTTCTTT. As protein: CSARRNRWTEAFF. J is TRBJ1-1 and V is TRBV20-1; no definite D call. CDR1 DFQATT and CDR2 SNEGSKA come from the germline V gene (reference sequence). The V end was cut by 3 bases, the J end by 5 bases, with 13 bases between. This CDR3 is built from 13 residues.